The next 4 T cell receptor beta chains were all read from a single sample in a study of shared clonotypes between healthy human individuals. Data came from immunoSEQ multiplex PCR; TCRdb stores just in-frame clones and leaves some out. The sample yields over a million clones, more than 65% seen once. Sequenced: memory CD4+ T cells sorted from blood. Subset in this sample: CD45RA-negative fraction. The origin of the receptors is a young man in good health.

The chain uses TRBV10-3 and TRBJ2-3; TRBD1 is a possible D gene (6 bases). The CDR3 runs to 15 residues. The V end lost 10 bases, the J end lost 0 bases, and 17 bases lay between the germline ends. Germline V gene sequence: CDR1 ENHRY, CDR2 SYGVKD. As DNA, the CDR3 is TGTGCCACGTCCGGGACACTTAGTAGCACAGATACGCAGTATTTT. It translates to CATSGTLSSTDTQYF.

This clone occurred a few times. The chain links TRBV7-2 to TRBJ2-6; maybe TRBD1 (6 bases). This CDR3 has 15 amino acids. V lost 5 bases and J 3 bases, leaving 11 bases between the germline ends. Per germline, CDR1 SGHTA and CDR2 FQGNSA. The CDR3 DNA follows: TGTGCCAGCAGCCCCGGCAGGGGTGGGGCCAACGTCCTGACTTTC. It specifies CASSPGRGGANVLTF. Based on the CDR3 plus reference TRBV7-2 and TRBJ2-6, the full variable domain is GAGVSQSPSNKVTEKGKDVELRCDPISGHTALYWYRQSLGQGLEFLIYFQGNSAPDKSGLPSDRFSAERTGGSVSTLTIQRTQQEDSAVYLCASSPGRGGANVLTFGAGSRLTVL.

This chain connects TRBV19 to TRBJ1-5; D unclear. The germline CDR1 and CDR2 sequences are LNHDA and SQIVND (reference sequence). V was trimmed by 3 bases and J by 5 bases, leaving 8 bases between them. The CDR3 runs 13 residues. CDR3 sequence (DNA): TGTGCCAGTAGTATTTGGGGTTATCAGCCCCAGCATTTT. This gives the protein CASSIWGYQPQHF.

The CDR3 region has the DNA TGCGCCAGCAGTTCACAGGACGCGAACACCGGGGAGCTGTTTTTT. This codes for CASSSQDANTGELFF. The gene calls are TRBV10-1 and TRBJ2-2, with D possibly matching TRBD1 (5 bases). From germline, CDR1 is WNHNN and CDR2 SYGVQD (reference sequence). Trimming took off 5 bases at V and 0 bases at J, with 10 bases between the two ends. The CDR3 sequence is 15 residues long.